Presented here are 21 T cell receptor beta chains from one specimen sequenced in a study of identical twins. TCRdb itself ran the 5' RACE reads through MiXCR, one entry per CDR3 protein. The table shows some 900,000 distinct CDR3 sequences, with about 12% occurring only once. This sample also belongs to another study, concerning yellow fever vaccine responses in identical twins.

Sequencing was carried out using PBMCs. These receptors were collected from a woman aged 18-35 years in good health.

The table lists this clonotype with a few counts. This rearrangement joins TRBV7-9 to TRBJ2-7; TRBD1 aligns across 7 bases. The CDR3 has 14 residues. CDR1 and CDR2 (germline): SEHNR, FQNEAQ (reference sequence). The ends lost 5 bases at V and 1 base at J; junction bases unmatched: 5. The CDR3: CASSPPGQSYEQYV. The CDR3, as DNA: TGTGCCAGCAGCCCTCCGGGACAGTCCTACGAGCAGTACGTC.

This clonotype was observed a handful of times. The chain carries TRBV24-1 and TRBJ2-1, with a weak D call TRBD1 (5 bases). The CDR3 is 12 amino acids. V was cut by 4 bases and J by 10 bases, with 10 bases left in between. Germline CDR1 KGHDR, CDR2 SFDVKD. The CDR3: CATSDRDEEQFF. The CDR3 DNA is TGTGCCACCAGTGACAGGGATGAGGAGCAGTTCTTC.

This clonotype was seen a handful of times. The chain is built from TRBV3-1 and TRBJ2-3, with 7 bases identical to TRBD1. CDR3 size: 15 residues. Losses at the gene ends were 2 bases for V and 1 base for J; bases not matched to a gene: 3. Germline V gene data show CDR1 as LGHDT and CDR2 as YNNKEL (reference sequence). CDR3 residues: CASSQSQGRTDTQYF. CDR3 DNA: TGTGCCAGCAGCCAATCACAGGGGCGCACAGATACGCAGTATTTT.

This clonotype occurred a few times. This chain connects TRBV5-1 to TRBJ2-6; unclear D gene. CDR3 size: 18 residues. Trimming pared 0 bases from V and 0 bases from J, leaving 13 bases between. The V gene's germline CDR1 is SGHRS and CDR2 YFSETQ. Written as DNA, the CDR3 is TGCGCCAGCAGCTTGGGGGCGGTTCTCCCCTCTGGGGCCAACGTCCTGACTTTC. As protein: CASSLGAVLPSGANVLTF.

The CDR3 DNA reads TGTGCCAGCACCCAGACTAGCGTCACAGATACGCAGTATTTT. This translates into CASTQTSVTDTQYF. The chain recombines TRBV12-3 or TRBV12-4 with TRBJ2-3, with 8 bases aligning to TRBD2. V lost 7 bases, J lost 2 bases, and 5 bases stayed unmatched. The CDR3 runs 14 residues.

CDR3 sequence: CSAATGVLDSEAFF. As DNA, the CDR3 is TGCAGTGCTGCAACAGGGGTTTTGGACTCTGAAGCTTTCTTT. The V gene is TRBV20-1, the J gene TRBJ1-1; 7 nucleotides line up with TRBD1. The V gene's germline CDR1 is DFQATT and CDR2 SNEGSKA (reference sequence). With V trimmed by 5 bases and J by 6 bases, 12 bases remained unmatched. This CDR3 has 14 amino acids.

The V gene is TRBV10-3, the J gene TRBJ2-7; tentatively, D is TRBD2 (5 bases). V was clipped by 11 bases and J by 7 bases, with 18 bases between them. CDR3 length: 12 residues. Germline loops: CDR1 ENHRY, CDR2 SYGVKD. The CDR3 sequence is CAAHSGSGEQYV. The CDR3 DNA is TGTGCCGCTCACTCGGGTTCGGGAGAGCAGTACGTC.

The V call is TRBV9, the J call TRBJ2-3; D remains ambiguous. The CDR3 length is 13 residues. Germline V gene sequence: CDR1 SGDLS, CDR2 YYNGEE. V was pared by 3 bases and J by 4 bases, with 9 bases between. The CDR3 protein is CASSALVADTQYF. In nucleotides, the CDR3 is TGTGCCAGCAGCGCTCTAGTAGCAGATACGCAGTATTTT.

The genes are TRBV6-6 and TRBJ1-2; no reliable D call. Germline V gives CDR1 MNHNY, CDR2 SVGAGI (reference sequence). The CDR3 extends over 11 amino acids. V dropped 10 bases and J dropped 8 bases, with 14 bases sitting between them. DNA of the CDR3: TGTGCCACTGGTTGGCGTGAAGGCTACACCTTC. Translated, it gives CATGWREGYTF.

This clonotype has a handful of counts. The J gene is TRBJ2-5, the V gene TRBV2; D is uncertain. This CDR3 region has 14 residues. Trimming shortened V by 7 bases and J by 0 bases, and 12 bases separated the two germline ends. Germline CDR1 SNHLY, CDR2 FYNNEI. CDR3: CASIRPEYQETQYF. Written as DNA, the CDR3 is TGTGCCAGCATCCGACCCGAGTACCAAGAGACCCAGTACTTC.

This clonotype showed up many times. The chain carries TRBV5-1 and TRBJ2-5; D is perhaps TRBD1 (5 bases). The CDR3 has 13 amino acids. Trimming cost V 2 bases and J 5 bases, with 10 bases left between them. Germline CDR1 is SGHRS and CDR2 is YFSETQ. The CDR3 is CASSFRGSETQYF. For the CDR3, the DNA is TGCGCCAGCAGCTTTAGGGGCTCGGAGACCCAGTACTTC.

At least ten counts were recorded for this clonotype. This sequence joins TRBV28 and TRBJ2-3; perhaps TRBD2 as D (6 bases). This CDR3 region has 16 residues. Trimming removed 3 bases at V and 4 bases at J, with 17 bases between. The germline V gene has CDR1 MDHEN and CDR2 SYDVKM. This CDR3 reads CASSFPPGDGPDTQYF. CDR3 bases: TGTGCCAGCAGTTTCCCCCCGGGGGATGGACCAGATACGCAGTATTTT.

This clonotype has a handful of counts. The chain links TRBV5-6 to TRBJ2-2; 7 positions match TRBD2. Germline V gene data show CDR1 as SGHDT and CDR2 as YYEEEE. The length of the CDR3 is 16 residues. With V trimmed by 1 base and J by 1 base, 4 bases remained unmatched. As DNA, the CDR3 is TGTGCCAGCAGCTTGCGGGGAGGGATGAACACCGGGGAGCTGTTTTTT. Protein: CASSLRGGMNTGELFF.

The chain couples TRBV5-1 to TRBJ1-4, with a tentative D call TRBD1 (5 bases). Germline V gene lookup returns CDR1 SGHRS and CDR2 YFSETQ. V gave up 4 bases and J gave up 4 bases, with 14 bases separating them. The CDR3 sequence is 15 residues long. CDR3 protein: CASSTGRSYNEKLFF. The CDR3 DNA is TGCGCCAGCAGCACAGGACGGTCGTATAATGAAAAACTGTTTTTT.

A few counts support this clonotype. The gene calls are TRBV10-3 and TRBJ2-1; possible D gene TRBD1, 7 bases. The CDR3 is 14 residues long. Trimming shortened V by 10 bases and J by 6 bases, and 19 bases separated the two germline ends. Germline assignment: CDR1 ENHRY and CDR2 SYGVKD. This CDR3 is CATKGRGDGNEQFF. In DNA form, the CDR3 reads TGTGCCACCAAGGGCAGGGGGGACGGCAATGAGCAGTTCTTC.

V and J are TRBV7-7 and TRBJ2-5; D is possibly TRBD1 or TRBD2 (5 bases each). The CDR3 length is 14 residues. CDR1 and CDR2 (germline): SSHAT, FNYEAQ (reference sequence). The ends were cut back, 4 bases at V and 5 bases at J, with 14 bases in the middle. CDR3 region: CASSSTGPRETQYF. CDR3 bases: TGTGCCAGCAGCTCCACGGGACCCCGGGAGACCCAGTACTTC. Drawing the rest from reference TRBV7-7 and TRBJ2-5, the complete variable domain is GAGVSQSPRYKVTKRGQDVTLRCDPISSHATLYWYQQALGQGPEFLTYFNYEAQPDKSGLPSDRFSAERPEGSISTLTIQRTEQRDSAMYRCASSSTGPRETQYFGPGTRLLVL.

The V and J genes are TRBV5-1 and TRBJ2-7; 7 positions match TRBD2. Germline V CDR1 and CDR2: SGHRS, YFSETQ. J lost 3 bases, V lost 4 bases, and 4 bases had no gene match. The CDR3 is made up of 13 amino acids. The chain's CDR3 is CASSKREGYEQYF. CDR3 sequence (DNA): TGCGCCAGCAGCAAGCGGGAAGGCTACGAGCAGTACTTC.

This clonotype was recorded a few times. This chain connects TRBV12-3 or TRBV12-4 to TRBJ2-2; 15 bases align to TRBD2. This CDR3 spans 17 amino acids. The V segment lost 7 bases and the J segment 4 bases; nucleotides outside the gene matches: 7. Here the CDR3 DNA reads TGTGCCAGCACCGGACTAGCGGGAGGGCCGTTCACCGGGGAGCTGTTTTTT. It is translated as CASTGLAGGPFTGELFF.

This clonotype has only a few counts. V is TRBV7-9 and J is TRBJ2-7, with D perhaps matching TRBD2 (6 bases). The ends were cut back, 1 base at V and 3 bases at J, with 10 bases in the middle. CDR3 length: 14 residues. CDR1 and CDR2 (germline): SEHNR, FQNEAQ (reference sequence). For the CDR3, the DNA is TGTGCCAGCAGCTTAGATTGGGACTTCTACGAGCAGTACTTC. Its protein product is CASSLDWDFYEQYF.

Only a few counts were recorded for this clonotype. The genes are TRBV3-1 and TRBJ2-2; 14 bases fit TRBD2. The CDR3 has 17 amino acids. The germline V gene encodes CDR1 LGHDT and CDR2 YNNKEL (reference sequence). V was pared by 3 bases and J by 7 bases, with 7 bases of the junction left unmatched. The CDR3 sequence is CASSQTSGRALGGELFF. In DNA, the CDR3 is TGTGCCAGCAGCCAGACTAGCGGGAGGGCCCTCGGCGGGGAGCTGTTTTTT.

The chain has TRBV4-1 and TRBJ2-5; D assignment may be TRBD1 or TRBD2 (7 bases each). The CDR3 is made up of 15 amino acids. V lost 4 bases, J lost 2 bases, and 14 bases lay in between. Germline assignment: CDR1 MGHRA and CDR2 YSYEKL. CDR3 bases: TGCGCCAGCAGCCGACAGGGAGGGCAACAAGAGACCCAGTACTTC. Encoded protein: CASSRQGGQQETQYF.